This T cell receptor beta chain was documented in a study of blood T cells in healthy people across ages. The second PCR ran about 6 to 12 cycles with a sample-barcoded 5' primer and J-beta primers. Each cDNA molecule carried a tag from a template-switch adaptor that contained 12 random nucleotides. MiXCR was run by TCRdb on the 5' RACE reads, yielding one entry per CDR3 protein. This sample carries fewer than 750,000 distinct CDR3 sequences, over 40% of them seen once, and the ten largest clones take around an eighth. Study results and limitations: Older age coincided with a roughly linear decline in TCR beta diversity per million T cells.

V was clipped by 3 bases and J by 5 bases; unmatched bases: 4. The CDR3 is made up of 14 amino acids. CDR1 is SGHTA, CDR2 FQGNSA, per germline. This clonotype was counted ten times or more. As yet, its antigen is unknown. The sequencing sample was made of blood. The gene calls are TRBV7-2 and TRBJ2-1, with 7 nucleotides matching TRBD2. This clonotype originated in a woman older than 75 in good health. The DNA for the CDR3 is TGTGCCAGCAGCTTTGCTAGCGGCCACAATGAGCAGTTCTTC. It encodes CASSFASGHNEQFF. The full variable domain, in which reference TRBV7-2 and TRBJ2-1 provide the parts outside the CDR3, is GAGVSQSPSNKVTEKGKDVELRCDPISGHTALYWYRQSLGQGLEFLIYFQGNSAPDKSGLPSDRFSAERTGGSVSTLTIQRTQQEDSAVYLCASSFASGHNEQFFGPGTRLTVL.